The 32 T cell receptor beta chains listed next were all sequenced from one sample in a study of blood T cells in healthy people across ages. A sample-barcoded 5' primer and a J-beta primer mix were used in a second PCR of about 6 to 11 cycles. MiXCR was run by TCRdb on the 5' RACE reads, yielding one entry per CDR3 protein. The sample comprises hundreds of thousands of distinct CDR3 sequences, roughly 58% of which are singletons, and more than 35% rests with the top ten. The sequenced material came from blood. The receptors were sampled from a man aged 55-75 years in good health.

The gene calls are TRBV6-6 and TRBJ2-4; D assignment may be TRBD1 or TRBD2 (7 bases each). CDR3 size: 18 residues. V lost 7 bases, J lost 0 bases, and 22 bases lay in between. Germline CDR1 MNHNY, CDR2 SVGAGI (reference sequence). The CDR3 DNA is TGTGCCAGCACCGAGCGGACAGGCGGGAGCCTAGCCAAAAACATTCAGTACTTC. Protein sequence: CASTERTGGSLAKNIQYF.

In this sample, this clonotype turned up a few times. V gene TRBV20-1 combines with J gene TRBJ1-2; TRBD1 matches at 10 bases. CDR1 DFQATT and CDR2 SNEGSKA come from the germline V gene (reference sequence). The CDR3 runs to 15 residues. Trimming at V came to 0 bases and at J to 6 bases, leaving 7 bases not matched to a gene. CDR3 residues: CSARDSRDRGNGYTF. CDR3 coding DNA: TGCAGTGCTAGAGATTCACGGGACAGGGGTAATGGCTACACCTTC.

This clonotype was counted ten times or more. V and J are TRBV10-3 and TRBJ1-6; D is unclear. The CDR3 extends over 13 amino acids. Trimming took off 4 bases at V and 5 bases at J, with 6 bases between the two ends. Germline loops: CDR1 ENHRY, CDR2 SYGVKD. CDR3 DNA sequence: TGTGCCATCAGTGTGGGGAATAATTCACCCCTCCACTTT. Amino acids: CAISVGNNSPLHF.

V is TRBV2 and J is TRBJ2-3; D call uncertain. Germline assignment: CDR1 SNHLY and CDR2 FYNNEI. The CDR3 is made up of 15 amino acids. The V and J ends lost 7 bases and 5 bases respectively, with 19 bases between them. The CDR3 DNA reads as TGTGCCAGCAACGTGGACGTCGGGCGGCAAGATACGCAGTATTTT. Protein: CASNVDVGRQDTQYF.

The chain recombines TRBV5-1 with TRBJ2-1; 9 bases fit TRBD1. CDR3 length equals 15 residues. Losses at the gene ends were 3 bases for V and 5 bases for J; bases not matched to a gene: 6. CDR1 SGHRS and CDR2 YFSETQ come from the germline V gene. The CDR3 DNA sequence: TGCGCCAGCAGCTCAACCGACAGGGGGGACAATGAGCAGTTCTTC. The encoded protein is CASSSTDRGDNEQFF. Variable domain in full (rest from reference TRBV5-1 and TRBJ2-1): KAGVTQTPRYLIKTRGQQVTLSCSPISGHRSVSWYQQTPGQGLQFLFEYFSETQRNKGNFPGRFSGRQFSNSRSEMNVSTLELGDSALYLCASSSTDRGDNEQFFGPGTRLTVL.

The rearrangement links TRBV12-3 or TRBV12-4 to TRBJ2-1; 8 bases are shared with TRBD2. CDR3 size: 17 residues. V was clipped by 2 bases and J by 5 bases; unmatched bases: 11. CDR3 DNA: TGTGCCAGCAGTTTAAGGGCTAGCGGGCTATCAAACAATGAGCAGTTCTTC. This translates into CASSLRASGLSNNEQFF.

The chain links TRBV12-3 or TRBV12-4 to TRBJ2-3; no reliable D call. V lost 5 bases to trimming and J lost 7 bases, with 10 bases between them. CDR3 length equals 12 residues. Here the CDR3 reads CASSPSINTQYF. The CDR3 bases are TGTGCCAGCAGTCCCTCTATAAATACGCAGTATTTT.

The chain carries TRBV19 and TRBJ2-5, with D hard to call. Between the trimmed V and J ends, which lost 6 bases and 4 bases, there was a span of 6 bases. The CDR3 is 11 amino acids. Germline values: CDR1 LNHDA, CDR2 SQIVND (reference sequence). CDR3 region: CASRYGETQYF. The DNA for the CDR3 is TGTGCCAGTAGATACGGAGAGACCCAGTACTTC.

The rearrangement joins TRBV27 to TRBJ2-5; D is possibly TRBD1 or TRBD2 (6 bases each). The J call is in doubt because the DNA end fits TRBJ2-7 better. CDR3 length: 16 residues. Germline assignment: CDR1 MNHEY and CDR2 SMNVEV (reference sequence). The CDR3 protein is CASRSFIGGRSYEQYF. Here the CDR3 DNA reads TGTGCCAGCCGAAGTTTCATTGGGGGGCGGTCCTACGAGCAGTACTTC.

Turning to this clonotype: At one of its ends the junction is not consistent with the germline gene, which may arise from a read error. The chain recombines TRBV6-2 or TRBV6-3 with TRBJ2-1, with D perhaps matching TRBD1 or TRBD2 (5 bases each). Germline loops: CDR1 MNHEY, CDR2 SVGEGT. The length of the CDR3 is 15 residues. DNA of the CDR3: TGTGCCAGCACGTTAACGAGGGGACCCTACGATGAGCAGTTCTTC. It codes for CASTLTRGPYDEQFF.

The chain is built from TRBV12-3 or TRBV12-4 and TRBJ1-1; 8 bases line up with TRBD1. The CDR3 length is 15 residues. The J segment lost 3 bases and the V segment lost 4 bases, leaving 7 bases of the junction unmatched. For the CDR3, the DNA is TGTGCCAGCAGTTCATGGACAGGGAGAGACACTGAAGCTTTCTTT. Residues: CASSSWTGRDTEAFF.

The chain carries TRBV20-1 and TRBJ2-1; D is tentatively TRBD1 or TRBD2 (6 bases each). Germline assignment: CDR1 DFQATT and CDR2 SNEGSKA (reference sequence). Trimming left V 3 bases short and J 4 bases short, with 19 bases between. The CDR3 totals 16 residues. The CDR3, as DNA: TGCAGTGCTAGTCCGTTTCAGGGGACTGTGTACAATGAGCAGTTCTTC. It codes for CSASPFQGTVYNEQFF.

The CDR3 spells CASSSGTGGWNEQFF. The CDR3 DNA sequence: TGTGCCAGCAGCTCCGGGACAGGGGGCTGGAATGAGCAGTTCTTC. The rearrangement links TRBV6-5 to TRBJ2-1; TRBD1 aligns across 12 bases. This CDR3 has 15 amino acids. The germline CDR1 and CDR2 sequences are MNHEY and SVGAGI. V dropped 6 bases and J dropped 7; count of bases not matched to a gene: 7.

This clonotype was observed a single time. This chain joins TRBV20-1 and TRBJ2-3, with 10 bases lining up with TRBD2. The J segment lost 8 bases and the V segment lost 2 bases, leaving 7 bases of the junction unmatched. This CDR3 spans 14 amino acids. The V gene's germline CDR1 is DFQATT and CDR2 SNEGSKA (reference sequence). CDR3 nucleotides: TGCAGTGCTAGACCTAGCGGGGGCCCCGGTACGCAGTATTTT. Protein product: CSARPSGGPGTQYF.

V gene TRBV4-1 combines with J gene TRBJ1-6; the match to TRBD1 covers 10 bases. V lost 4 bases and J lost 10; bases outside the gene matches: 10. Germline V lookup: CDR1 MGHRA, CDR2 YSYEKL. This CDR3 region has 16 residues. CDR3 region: CASSREDRGSLSPLHF. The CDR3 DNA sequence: TGCGCCAGCAGCCGAGAGGACAGGGGGTCGTTGTCACCCCTCCACTTT.

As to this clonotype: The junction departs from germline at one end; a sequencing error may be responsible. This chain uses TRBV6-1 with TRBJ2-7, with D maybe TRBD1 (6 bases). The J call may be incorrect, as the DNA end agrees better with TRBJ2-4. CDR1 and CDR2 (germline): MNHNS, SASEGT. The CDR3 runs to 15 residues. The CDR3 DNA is TGTGCCAGCAGTGTCCAACAGGGAGCCCAAAACATTCAGTACTTC. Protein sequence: CASSVQQGAQNIQYF.

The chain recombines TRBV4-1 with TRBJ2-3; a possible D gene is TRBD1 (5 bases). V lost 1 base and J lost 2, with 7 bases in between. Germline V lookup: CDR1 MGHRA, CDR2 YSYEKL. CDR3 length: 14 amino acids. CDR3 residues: CASSQVTVTDTQYF. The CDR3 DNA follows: TGCGCCAGCAGCCAAGTGACAGTCACAGATACGCAGTATTTT.

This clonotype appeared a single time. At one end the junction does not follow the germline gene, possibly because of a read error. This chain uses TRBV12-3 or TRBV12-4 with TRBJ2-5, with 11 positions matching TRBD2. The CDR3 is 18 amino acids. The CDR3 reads CASSLGLAGGPSQETQYF. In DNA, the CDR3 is TGTGCCAGCAGTTTAGGTCTAGCGGGGGGACCCTCCCAAGAGACCCAGTATTTC.

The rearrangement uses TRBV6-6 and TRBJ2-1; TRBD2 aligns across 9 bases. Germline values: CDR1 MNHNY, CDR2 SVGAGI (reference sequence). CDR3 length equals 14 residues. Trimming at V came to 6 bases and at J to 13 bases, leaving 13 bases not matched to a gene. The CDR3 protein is CASRERGAWETQFF. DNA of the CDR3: TGTGCCAGCAGAGAGCGGGGGGCTTGGGAGACCCAGTTCTTC.

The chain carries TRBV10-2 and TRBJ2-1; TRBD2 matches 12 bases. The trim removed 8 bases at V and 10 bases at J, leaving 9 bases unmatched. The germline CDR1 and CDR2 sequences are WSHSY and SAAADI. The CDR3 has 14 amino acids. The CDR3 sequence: CASSPSGGAREQFF. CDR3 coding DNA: TGCGCCAGCTCCCCTAGCGGGGGGGCCCGAGAGCAGTTCTTC.

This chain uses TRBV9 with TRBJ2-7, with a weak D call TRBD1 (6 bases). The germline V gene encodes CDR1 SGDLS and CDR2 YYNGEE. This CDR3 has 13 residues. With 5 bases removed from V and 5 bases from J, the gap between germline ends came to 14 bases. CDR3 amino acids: CASSTQGSHEQYF. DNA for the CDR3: TGTGCCAGCAGTACACAGGGATCTCACGAGCAGTACTTC.

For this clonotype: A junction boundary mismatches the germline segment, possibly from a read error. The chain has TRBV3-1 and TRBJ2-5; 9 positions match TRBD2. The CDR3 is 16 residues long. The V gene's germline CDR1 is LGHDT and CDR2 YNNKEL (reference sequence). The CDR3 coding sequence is TGTGCCAGCAGCCAAGAGAGTACTAGCGGGCAAGAGACCCGGTACTTC. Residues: CASSQESTSGQETRYF.

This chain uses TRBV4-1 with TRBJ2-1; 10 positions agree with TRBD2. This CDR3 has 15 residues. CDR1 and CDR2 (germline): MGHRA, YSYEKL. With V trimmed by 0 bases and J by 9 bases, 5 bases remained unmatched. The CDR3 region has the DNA TGCGCCAGCAGCCAAGATGGACTAGCGGTGGTTGAGCAGTTCTTC. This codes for CASSQDGLAVVEQFF.

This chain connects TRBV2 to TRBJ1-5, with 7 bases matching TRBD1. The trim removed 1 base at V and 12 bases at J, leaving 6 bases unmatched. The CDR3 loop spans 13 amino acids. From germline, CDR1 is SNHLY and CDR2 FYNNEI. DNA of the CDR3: TGTGCCAGCAGTGAAGGGACAGGCTACGTCCAGCATTTT. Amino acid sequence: CASSEGTGYVQHF.

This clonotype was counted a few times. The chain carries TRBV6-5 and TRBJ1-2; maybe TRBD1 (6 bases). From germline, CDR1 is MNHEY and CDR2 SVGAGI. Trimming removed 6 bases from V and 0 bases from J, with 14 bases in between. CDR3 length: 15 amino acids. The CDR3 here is CASSRGDTPNYGYTF. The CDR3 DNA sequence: TGTGCCAGCAGCCGCGGGGACACCCCTAACTATGGCTACACCTTC.

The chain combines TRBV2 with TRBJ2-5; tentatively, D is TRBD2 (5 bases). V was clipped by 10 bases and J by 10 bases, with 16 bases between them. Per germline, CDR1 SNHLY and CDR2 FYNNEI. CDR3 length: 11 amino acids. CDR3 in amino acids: CATSGDGDQYF. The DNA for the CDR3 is TGTGCCACCAGCGGTGATGGAGACCAGTACTTC.

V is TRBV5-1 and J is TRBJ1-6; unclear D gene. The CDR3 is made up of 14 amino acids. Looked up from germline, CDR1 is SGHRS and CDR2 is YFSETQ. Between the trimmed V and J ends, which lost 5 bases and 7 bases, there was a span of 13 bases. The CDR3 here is CASRGSGENSPLHF. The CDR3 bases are TGCGCCAGCAGAGGGTCCGGGGAGAATTCACCCCTCCACTTT.

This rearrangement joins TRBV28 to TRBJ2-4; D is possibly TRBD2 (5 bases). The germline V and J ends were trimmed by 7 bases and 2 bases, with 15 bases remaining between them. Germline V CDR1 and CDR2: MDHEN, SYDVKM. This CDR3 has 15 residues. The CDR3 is CASTQGGGPKNIQYF. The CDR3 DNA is TGTGCCAGCACCCAAGGCGGCGGGCCCAAAAACATTCAGTACTTC.

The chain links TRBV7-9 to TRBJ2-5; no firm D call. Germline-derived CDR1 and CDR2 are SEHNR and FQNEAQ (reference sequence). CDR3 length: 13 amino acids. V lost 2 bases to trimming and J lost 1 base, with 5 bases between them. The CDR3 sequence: CASSLMPQETQYF. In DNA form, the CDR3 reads TGTGCCAGCAGCTTAATGCCCCAAGAGACCCAGTACTTC.

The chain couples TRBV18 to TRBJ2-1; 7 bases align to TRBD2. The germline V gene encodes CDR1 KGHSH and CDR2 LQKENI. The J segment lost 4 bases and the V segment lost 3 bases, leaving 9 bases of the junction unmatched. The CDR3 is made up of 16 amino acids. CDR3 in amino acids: CASSPFDGGGYNEQFF. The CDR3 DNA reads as TGTGCCAGCTCACCCTTCGATGGGGGAGGGTACAATGAGCAGTTCTTC. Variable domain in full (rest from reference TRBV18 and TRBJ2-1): NAGVMQNPRHLVRRRGQEARLRCSPMKGHSHVYWYRQLPEEGLKFMVYLQKENIIDESGMPKERFSAEFPKEGPSILRIQQVVRGDSAAYFCASSPFDGGGYNEQFFGPGTRLTVL.

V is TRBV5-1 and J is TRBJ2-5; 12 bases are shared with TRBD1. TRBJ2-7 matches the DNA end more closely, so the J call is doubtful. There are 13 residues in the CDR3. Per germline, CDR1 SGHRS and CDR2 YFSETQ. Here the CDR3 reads CASSGTGGVEQYF. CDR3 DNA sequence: TGCGCCAGCAGCGGGACAGGGGGCGTCGAGCAGTACTTC.

CDR3 in amino acids: CSATSDLPIYNEQFF. As DNA, the CDR3 is TGCAGTGCAACTTCGGACTTGCCGATTTACAATGAGCAGTTCTTC. The chain uses TRBV20-1 and TRBJ2-1; TRBD2 might be the D (5 bases). Trimming removed 6 bases from V and 4 bases from J, with 19 bases in between. The CDR3 contains 15 residues. Germline V gives CDR1 DFQATT, CDR2 SNEGSKA (reference sequence).